This note documents a single T cell receptor (beta chain) sequence. What antigen it recognizes has not been identified. No per-base quality is available; no much larger clone lies one base away. These data belong to a study of T-cell memory formation after mild COVID-19 (dated by TCRdb to about 2021). Background on the whole study: Most TCR sequence clusters were specific to one of the two donors. Longitudinal TCRalpha and TCRbeta repertoire sequencing tracked T-cell clones expanding and contracting after mild COVID-19 in a couple of donors. The cohort was made up of two young adult volunteers, one female and one male, who were previously healthy. Overall study results and their limits: The study included only a couple of mild cases, and larger cohorts that include severe cases with pre-infection samples were judged to be necessary. Some responding clones were detected in pre-infection memory, which suggested that pre-existing cross-reactive memory T cells had joined the SARS-CoV-2 response. Whether the second-wave clones peaking on day 37 were SARS-CoV-2 specific was not confirmed. Contracting CD4+ clones were located mainly in the CM and EM memory subsets, whereas CD8+ clones were found to be enriched in EMRA. Balanced CD4/CD8 phenotypes were observed for clones contracting from day 15 to 85, whereas a bias towards CD4+ was observed for a second wave of clones expanding from day 15 to 37.

Ficoll-Paque density gradient centrifugation was used to isolate PBMCs. Sequenced using an Illumina NovaSeq 6000. cDNA libraries for TCRalpha and TCRbeta were prepared by 5'RACE using constant-segment primers, with sample barcodes and unique molecular identifiers added. RNA was extracted from every sample with Trizol reagent. Libraries were amplified in two PCR steps, with a second sample barcode and Illumina TruSeq adapters added in the second step. Sequencing of the libraries was done on an Illumina NovaSeq, producing 2 x 150 bp paired-end reads. On the authors' methods: With migec v1.2.7, reads were demultiplexed and then collapsed into UMI-guided consensus sequences. Using mixcr v2.1.11, the UMI consensuses were aligned to TRA and TRB V and J templates and assembled into clonotypes. A clonotype was counted as expanded or contracted only if both edgeR and NoisET called the change significant, with noise models trained on biological replicates. For edgeR calls, the cutoffs were a false discovery rate-adjusted p below 0.01 and a log2 fold-change threshold of 1. As an exploratory analysis of dynamics, max-normalized trajectories of the 1000 most abundant clonotypes were examined by PCA with hierarchical clustering. The CD4 or CD8 phenotype of responding clones was assigned using the separately sequenced CD4+ and CD8+ repertoires. Through fastp at Q25 and MiXCR, TCRdb rebuilt clones from the public reads, retaining in-frame beta chains. Entries that share a CDR3 protein sequence are merged under the most common genes and DNA. The V and J calls reflect TCRdb's pipeline rather than the authors' work. For this sample the table gives approximately 580,000 distinct CDR3 sequences, of which just over 20% were detected only once. Jointly, the top ten make up around 12% of the sample.

Sample: PBMCs or a T cell subset sorted from them (not recorded which). This TCR was recovered from an adult woman who had mild COVID-19 (a few samples of this study predate the infection). The sample titles of this study are shuffled in the database, so cell type and time point are left out; the donor was told from shared clones.

The DNA is TGTGCCAGCAGCTTAGTCGGAAACCCTGGGGCCAACGTCCTGACTTTC. Its translation is CASSLVGNPGANVLTF. The rearranged segments are TRBV7-9 and TRBJ2-6; the D gene cannot be resolved reliably. Measured from the cysteine to the phenylalanine, the CDR3 is 16 residues long. The retained sequence is limited to the CDR3, 48 bases, with the frame set at the first base. Trimming removed 1 base from V and 2 bases from J, leaving 9 bases between the germline ends. CDR1 and CDR2, per the germline V gene (reference sequence), are SEHNR and FQNEAQ.